This T cell receptor beta chain was sequenced for a study of cytomegalovirus exposure and HLA in healthy donors. Researchers ran the PCR with 60 Vbeta and 13 Jbeta primers. Profiling relied on immunoSEQ multiplex PCR, and the TCRdb table lists in-frame clones only, not all of them. The data contain roughly 250,000 clones, about four fifths of them singletons. The germline gives CDR1 SNHLY, CDR2 FYNNEI. This CDR3 contains 13 residues. Trimming pared 2 bases from V and 7 bases from J, leaving 12 bases between. The sequencing sample was made of PBMCs. The receptor comes from a girl aged 2-10 years in good health and CMV-seronegative. The rearrangement links TRBV2 to TRBJ2-7; D is ambiguous. This chain's CDR3 is CASSELRPLEQYF. The CDR3 DNA reads as TGTGCCAGCAGTGAATTGAGGCCGCTGGAGCAGTACTTC. Full variable domain (missing parts from reference TRBV2 and TRBJ2-7): EPEVTQTPSHQVTQMGQEVILRCVPISNHLYFYWYRQILGQKVEFLVSFYNNEISEKSEIFDDQFSVERPDGSNFTLKIRSTKLEDSAMYFCASSELRPLEQYFGPGTRLTVT.